This is a list of T cell receptor beta chains from one sample in a study of identical twins. A single record per CDR3 protein comes from TCRdb applying MiXCR to the 5' RACE reads. Of 450,000 or so distinct CDR3 sequences detected, 12% to 15% appear once; the ten largest clones hold 0.52%. This sample also appeared in a second study, on yellow fever vaccine responses in identical twins.

Sequenced: CD4+ T cells sorted from blood. The receptors were sampled from a woman under 30 in good health. Each CDR3 is given with its conserved first and last residue. D genes are given only for firm matches. The size field is filled for only some rows; it gives once, few, many or a size class.

cdr3_aa	cdr3_nt	clone_size	cdr3_length	d_call	v_call	j_call
CASSPYTSGRADTQYF	TGTGCCAGCTCACCGTACACTAGCGGGAGGGCCGATACGCAGTATTTT	-	16	TRBD2	TRBV18	TRBJ2-3
CASSRRNPSTDTQYF	TGTGCCAGCAGCCGGCGAAACCCTAGCACAGATACGCAGTATTTT	-	15	-	TRBV7-2	TRBJ2-3
CASSLRASGGNEQFF	TGTGCCAGCAGCTTACGAGCTAGCGGGGGGAATGAGCAGTTCTTC	few	15	TRBD2	TRBV7-3	TRBJ2-1
CASSYGPSSYNEQFF	TGTGCCAGCAGTTACGGGCCGAGCTCCTACAATGAGCAGTTCTTC	few	15	-	TRBV6-2/TRBV6-3	TRBJ2-1
CASDQKLAIQETQYF	TGTGCCAGCGATCAAAAGCTAGCTATACAAGAGACCCAGTACTTC	few	15	-	TRBV28	TRBJ2-5
CASSLHQEGGYTF	TGTGCCAGCAGCCTACACCAGGAGGGTGGCTACACCTTC	few	13	-	TRBV7-8	TRBJ1-2
CSVGGGTGSYEQYF	TGCAGCGTCGGGGGGGGGACAGGGTCCTACGAGCAGTACTTC	-	14	-	TRBV29-1	TRBJ2-7
CASSLSVGGEQYF	TGCGCCAGCAGCCTTTCGGTGGGGGGGGAGCAGTACTTC	-	13	TRBD2	TRBV4-1	TRBJ2-7
CASSLDPFREQYF	TGTGCCAGCAGCTTAGACCCATTTCGCGAGCAGTACTTC	-	13	-	TRBV6-5	TRBJ2-7
CASRNKGPQGPLHF	TGTGCCAGCAGAAATAAGGGACCGCAGGGGCCCCTCCACTTT	-	14	-	TRBV12-3/TRBV12-4	TRBJ1-6
CASSGTGNQPQHF	TGTGCCAGCAGTGGGACGGGCAATCAGCCCCAGCATTTT	many	13	-	TRBV12-3/TRBV12-4	TRBJ1-5
CASSFQDPPYEQYF	TGCGCCAGCAGCTTTCAAGACCCGCCCTACGAGCAGTACTTC	few	14	-	TRBV5-1	TRBJ2-7
CASSQEAERYTDTQYF	TGCGCCAGCAGCCAAGAAGCTGAAAGGTACACAGATACGCAGTATTTT	-	16	-	TRBV4-1	TRBJ2-3
CSARGTSYDEQFF	TGCAGTGCTAGAGGGACTAGCTACGATGAGCAGTTCTTC	-	13	TRBD2	TRBV20-1	TRBJ2-1
CASSPVGSGAYEQYF	TGTGCCAGCTCACCAGTGGGTAGCGGCGCCTACGAGCAGTACTTC	few	15	-	TRBV18	TRBJ2-7
CASSPQAGANVLTF	TGTGCCAGCTCACCCCAGGCTGGGGCCAACGTCCTGACTTTC	-	14	-	TRBV18	TRBJ2-6
CASSPRGLAGGIQYF	TGTGCCAGCAGCCCCAGGGGACTAGCTGGGGGCATTCAGTACTTC	-	15	TRBD2	TRBV7-2	TRBJ2-4
CATEDPNSHEQFF	TGTGCCACCGAGGATCCGAATAGCCATGAGCAGTTCTTC	few	13	-	TRBV28	TRBJ2-1
CASSLGAGPLDEQYF	TGTGCCAGCAGCTTAGGGGCAGGCCCCCTCGACGAGCAGTACTTC	few	15	-	TRBV7-9	TRBJ2-7
CAAEIRGLGVFNEQFF	TGTGCCGCCGAGATCAGGGGTCTGGGAGTGTTCAATGAGCAGTTCTTC	-	16	-	TRBV5-8	TRBJ2-1